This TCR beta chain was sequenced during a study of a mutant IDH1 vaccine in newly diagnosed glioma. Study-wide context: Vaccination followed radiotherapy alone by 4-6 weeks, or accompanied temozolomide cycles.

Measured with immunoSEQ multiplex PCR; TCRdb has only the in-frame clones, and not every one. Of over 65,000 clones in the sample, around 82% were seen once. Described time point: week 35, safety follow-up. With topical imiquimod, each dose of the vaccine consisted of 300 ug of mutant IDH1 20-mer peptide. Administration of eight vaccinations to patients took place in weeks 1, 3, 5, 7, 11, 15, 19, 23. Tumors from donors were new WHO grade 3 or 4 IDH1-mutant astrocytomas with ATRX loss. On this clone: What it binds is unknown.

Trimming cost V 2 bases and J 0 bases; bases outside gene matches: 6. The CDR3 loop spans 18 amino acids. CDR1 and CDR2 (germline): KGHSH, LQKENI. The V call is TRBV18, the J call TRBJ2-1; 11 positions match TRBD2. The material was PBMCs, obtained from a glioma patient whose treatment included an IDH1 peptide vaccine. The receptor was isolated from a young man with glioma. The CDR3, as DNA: TGTGCCAGCTCACCAAGGACTAGCGGGTCTAGCTCCTACAATGAGCAGTTCTTC. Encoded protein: CASSPRTSGSSSYNEQFF.